This TCR beta chain is drawn from a study of post-analysis software for immune sequencing data. For the study at large: There were relapsing-remitting, secondary progressive and progressive-relapsing multiple sclerosis among the disease courses included.

The CDR3 loop spans 13 amino acids. V lost 6 bases to trimming and J lost 13 bases; unmatched junction nucleotides: 13. Per the germline V gene, CDR1 is SGHKS and CDR2 is YYEKEE (reference sequence). General study findings and limits: Compared with controls, patients had more of about 5 TRBV segments, including TRBV5-6, TRBV5-1 and TRBV20-1. Significantly lower normalized Chao1 diversity was seen in multiple sclerosis patients than in controls. Strong same-batch co-clustering of samples appeared with F measure clustering.

With regard to this clonotype: Its specificity is not known.

Prepared TCR beta cDNA libraries contained unique molecular identifiers. TCRdb independently ran MiXCR on the PCR reads; one entry per CDR3 protein. The sample yields 750,000 to 900,000 distinct CDR3 sequences, around 45% seen once. This sequence was found in a girl between 5 and 17 years old with multiple sclerosis. Sequencing was carried out using blood. The rearrangement uses TRBV5-5 and TRBJ1-1, with 9 bases matching TRBD1. CDR3 nucleotide sequence: TGTGCCAGCACCCTCCGGGACAGGGAAGAGGGTTTCTTT. Translated: CASTLRDREEGFF.